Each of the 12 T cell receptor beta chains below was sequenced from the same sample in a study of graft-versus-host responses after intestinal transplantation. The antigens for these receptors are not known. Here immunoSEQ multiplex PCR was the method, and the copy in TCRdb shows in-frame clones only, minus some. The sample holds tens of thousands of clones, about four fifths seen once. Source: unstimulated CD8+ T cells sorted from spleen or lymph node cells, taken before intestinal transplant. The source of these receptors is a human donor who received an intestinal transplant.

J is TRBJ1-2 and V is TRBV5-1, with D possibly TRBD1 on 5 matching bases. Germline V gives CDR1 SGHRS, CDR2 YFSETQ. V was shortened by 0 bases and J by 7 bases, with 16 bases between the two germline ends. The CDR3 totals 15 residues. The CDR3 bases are TGCGCCAGCAGCTTGGTCTGGACAAGGGGATCTGGCTACACCTTC. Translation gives CASSLVWTRGSGYTF.

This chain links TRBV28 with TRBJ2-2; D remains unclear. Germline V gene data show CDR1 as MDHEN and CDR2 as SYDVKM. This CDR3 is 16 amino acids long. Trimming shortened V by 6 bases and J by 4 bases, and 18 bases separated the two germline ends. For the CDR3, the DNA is TGTGCCAGCAGCCCAGAGGCTCTGCCCCTCACCGGGGAGCTGTTTTTT. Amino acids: CASSPEALPLTGELFF.

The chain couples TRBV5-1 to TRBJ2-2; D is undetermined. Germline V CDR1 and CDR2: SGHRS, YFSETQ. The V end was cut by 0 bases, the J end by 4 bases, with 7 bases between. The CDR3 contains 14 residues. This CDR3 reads CASSLDSLTGELFF. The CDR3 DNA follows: TGCGCCAGCAGCTTGGACAGCCTCACCGGGGAGCTGTTTTTT. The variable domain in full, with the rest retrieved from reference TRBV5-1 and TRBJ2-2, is KAGVTQTPRYLIKTRGQQVTLSCSPISGHRSVSWYQQTPGQGLQFLFEYFSETQRNKGNFPGRFSGRQFSNSRSEMNVSTLELGDSALYLCASSLDSLTGELFFGEGSRLTVL.

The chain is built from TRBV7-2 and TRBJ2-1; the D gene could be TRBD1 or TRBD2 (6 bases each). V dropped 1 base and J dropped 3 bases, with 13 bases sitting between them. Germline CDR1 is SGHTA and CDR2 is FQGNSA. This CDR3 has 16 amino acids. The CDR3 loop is CASSLGGADRYNEQFF. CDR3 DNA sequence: TGTGCCAGCAGCTTAGGGGGGGCAGACCGCTACAATGAGCAGTTCTTC.

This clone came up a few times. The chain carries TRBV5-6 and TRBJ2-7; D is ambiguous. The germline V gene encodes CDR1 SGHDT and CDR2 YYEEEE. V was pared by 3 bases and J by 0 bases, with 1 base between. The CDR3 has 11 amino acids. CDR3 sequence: CASSSSYEQYF. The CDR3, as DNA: TGTGCCAGCAGCTCCTCCTACGAGCAGTACTTC.

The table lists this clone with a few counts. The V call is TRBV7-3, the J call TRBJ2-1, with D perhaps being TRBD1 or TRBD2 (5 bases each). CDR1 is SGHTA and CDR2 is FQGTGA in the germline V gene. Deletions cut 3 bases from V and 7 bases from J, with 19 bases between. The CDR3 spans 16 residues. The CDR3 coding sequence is TGTGCCAGCAGCTTGGGGGTTAGGGGAGTTTTAAATGAGCAGTTCTTC. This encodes CASSLGVRGVLNEQFF.

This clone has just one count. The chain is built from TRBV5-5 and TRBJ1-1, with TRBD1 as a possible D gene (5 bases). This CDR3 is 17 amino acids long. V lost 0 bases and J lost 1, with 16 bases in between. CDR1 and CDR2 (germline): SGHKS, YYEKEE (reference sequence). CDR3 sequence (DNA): TGTGCCAGCAGCTTGGCGGGGCGTCTTCTTACGAACACTGAAGCTTTCTTT. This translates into CASSLAGRLLTNTEAFF. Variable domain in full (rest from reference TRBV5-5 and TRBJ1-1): DAGVTQSPTHLIKTRGQQVTLRCSPISGHKSVSWYQQVLGQGPQFIFQYYEKEERGRGNFPDRFSARQFPNYSSELNVNALLLGDSALYLCASSLAGRLLTNTEAFFGQGTRLTVV.

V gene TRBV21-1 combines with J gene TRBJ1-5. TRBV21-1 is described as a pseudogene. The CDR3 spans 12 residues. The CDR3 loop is CASSKGRHGKDF. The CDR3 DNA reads TGTGCCAGCAGCAAAGGACGGCACGGCAAGGATTTT.

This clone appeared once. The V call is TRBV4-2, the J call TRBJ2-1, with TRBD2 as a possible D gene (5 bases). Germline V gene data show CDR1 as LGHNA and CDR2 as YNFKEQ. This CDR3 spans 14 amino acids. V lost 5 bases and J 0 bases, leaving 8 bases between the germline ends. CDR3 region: CASSARGSYNEQFF. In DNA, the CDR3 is TGTGCCAGCAGCGCCCGGGGCTCCTACAATGAGCAGTTCTTC.

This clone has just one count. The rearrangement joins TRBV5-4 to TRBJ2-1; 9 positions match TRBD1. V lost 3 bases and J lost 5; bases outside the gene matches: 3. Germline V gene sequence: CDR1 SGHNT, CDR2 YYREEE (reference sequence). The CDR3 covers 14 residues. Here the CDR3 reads CASSSTGGDNEQFF. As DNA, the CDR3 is TGTGCCAGCAGCTCGACAGGGGGAGACAATGAGCAGTTCTTC.

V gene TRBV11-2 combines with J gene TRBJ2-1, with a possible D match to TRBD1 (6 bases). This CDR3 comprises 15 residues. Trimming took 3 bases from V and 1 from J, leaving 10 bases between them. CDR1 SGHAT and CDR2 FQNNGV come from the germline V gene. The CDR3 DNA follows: TGTGCCAGCAGCTTCAGGGGTTATTCCTACAATGAGCAGTTCTTC. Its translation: CASSFRGYSYNEQFF.

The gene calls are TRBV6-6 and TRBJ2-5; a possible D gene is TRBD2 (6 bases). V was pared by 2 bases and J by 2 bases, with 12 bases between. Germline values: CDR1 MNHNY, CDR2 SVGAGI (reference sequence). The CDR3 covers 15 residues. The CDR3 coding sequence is TGTGCCAGCAGTTACGGGCGACGGGGGCAAGAGACCCAGTACTTC. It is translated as CASSYGRRGQETQYF.